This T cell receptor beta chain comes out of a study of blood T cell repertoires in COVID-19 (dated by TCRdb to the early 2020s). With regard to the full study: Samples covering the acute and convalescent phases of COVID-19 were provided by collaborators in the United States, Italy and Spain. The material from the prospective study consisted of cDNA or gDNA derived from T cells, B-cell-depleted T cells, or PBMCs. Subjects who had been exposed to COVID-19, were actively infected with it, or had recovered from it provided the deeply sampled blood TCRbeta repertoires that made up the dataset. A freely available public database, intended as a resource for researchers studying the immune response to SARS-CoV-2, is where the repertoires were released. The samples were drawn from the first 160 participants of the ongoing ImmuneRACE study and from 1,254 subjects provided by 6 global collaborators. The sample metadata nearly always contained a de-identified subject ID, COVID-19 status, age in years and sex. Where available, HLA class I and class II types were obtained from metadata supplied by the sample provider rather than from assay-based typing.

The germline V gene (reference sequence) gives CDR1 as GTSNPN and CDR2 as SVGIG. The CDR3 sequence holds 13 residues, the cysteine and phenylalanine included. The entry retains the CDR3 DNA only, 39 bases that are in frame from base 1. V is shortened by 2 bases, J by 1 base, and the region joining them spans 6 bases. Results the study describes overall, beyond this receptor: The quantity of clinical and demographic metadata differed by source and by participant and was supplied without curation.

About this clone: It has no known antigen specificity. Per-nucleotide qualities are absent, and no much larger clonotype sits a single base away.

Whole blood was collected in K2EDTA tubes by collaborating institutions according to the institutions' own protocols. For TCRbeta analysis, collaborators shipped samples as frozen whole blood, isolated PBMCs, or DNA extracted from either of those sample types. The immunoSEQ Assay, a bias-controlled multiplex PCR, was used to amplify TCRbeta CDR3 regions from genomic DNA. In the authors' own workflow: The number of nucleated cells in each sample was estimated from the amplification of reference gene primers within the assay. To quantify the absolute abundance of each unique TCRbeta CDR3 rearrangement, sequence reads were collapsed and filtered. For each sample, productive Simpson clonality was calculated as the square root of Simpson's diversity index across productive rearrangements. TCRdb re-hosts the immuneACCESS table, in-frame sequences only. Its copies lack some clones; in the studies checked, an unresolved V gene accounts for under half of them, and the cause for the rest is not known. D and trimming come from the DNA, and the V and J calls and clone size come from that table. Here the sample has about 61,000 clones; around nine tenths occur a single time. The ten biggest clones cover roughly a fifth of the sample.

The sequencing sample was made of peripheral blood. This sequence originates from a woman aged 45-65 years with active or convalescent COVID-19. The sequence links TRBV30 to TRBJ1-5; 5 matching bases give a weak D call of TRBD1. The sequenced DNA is TGTGCCTGGAGTCGGACAAGCAATCAGCCCCAGCATTTT. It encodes CAWSRTSNQPQHF.